A single sample gave rise to the 21 T cell receptor beta chains below, sequenced in a study of blood T cell repertoires in COVID-19. TCRdb's copy holds only in-frame clones and misses some; the assay was immunoSEQ multiplex PCR. The sample comprises about 120,000 clones, over 75% of which are singletons, and 3.5% to 4.5% rests with the top ten. The sequenced sample was peripheral blood. The receptors were gathered from a man aged 60 to 75 with acute or convalescent COVID-19.

This rearrangement joins TRBV4-1 to TRBJ1-2; D ambiguous. Trimming pared 1 base from V and 3 bases from J, leaving 9 bases between. CDR1 MGHRA and CDR2 YSYEKL come from the germline V gene. This CDR3 is built from 14 residues. CDR3 DNA sequence: TGCGCCAGCAGCCAAGGTGCGTTGGACTATGGCTACACCTTC. It specifies CASSQGALDYGYTF.

Details on this clone: A junction boundary mismatches the germline segment, possibly from a read error. CDR3 loop: CASSLAGTSGSGETQYF. In DNA, the CDR3 is TGTGCCAGCAGCCTAGCCGGGACTAGCGGGAGCGGAGAGACCCAGTACTTC. This chain joins TRBV7-9 and TRBJ2-5, with TRBD2 matching 14 bases. CDR1 and CDR2 from the germline V gene are SEHNR and FQNEAQ (reference sequence). There are 17 residues in the CDR3.

The rearrangement uses TRBV9 and TRBJ1-4; tentatively, D is TRBD1 (5 bases). V shed 4 bases and J shed 11 bases, with 21 bases lying between them. CDR1 is SGDLS and CDR2 is YYNGEE in the germline V gene. CDR3 length: 15 amino acids. CDR3 protein: CASSPPGQGSTKLFF. The CDR3, as DNA: TGTGCCAGCAGCCCCCCCGGGCAGGGAAGCACCAAACTGTTTTTT.

The gene calls are TRBV18 and TRBJ2-1; tentative D call: TRBD2 (6 bases). The germline gives CDR1 KGHSH, CDR2 LQKENI. The CDR3 consists of 18 residues. V was shortened by 2 bases and J by 0 bases, with 17 bases between the two germline ends. Here the CDR3 DNA reads TGTGCCAGCTCACCAATTGGAGGGGCGCTACCCTCCTACAATGAGCAGTTCTTC. Protein product: CASSPIGGALPSYNEQFF.

The chain recombines TRBV3-1 (or the pseudogene TRBV3-2) with TRBJ2-6, with 9 bases identical to TRBD1. There are 17 residues in the CDR3. The V segment lost 3 bases and the J segment 0 bases; nucleotides outside the gene matches: 3. Germline V lookup: CDR1 LGHDT, CDR2 YNNKEL (reference sequence). CDR3 nucleotide sequence: TGTGCCAGCAGCCAGGGACAGGGTATCTCTGGGGCCAACGTCCTGACTTTC. Its protein is CASSQGQGISGANVLTF.

The V and J genes are TRBV4-2 and TRBJ1-2; 7 bases map to TRBD1. V lost 1 base and J lost 4; bases outside the gene matches: 9. The CDR3 runs 16 residues. Germline V CDR1 and CDR2: LGHNA, YNFKEQ. CDR3 amino acids: CASSQGIAGGIYGYTF. CDR3 coding DNA: TGTGCCAGCAGCCAAGGGATCGCAGGGGGGATCTATGGCTACACCTTC.

This clone was seen a handful of times. The chain carries TRBV3-1 (or the pseudogene TRBV3-2) and TRBJ2-4; weak D call: TRBD2 (6 bases). This CDR3 has 18 residues. The ends were cut back, 1 base at V and 1 base at J, with 17 bases in the middle. Germline V CDR1 and CDR2: LGHDT, YNNKEL (reference sequence). The CDR3 DNA is TGTGCCAGCAGCCAAGCTGGAGGGGCGGATTGGGCCAAAAACATTCAGTACTTC. This translates into CASSQAGGADWAKNIQYF.

J is TRBJ2-1 and V is TRBV2, with 11 bases aligning to TRBD2. V shed 7 bases and J 7 bases; nucleotides not matched to a gene: 6. Looked up from germline, CDR1 is SNHLY and CDR2 is FYNNEI. There are 14 residues in the CDR3. Here the CDR3 reads CASTRLAGRNEQFF. DNA for the CDR3: TGTGCCAGCACCAGACTAGCGGGAAGGAATGAGCAGTTCTTC.

The V gene is TRBV21-1, the J gene TRBJ2-7; TRBD1 was called by the table and not checked on the DNA. TRBV21-1 is annotated as a pseudogene. This CDR3 spans 16 amino acids. The CDR3 sequence is CASTPPSGHWPYEQYF. For the CDR3, the DNA is TGTGCCAGCACCCCCCCTTCAGGGCACTGGCCCTACGAGCAGTACTTC.

The chain recombines TRBV7-3 with TRBJ2-5, with 10 bases fitting TRBD1. CDR1 and CDR2 from the germline V gene are SGHTA and FQGTGA. This CDR3 spans 14 amino acids. Trimming took 5 bases from V and 3 from J; bases not matched to a gene: 3. The CDR3 region is CASSPGTGEETQYF. CDR3 coding DNA: TGTGCCAGCAGCCCCGGGACAGGGGAAGAGACCCAGTACTTC.

The chain joins TRBV3-1 (or the pseudogene TRBV3-2) to TRBJ1-4; 7 bases agree with TRBD1. The CDR3 covers 16 residues. CDR1 is LGHDT, CDR2 YNNKEL, per germline (reference sequence). V shed 4 bases, J shed 4 bases, and the junction held 9 bases outside the gene matches. The CDR3 DNA reads as TGTGCCAGCAGCCCGAACGACAGGGTAATTAATGAAAAACTGTTTTTT. This encodes CASSPNDRVINEKLFF.

V gene TRBV18 combines with J gene TRBJ1-1; 7 bases align to TRBD1. V lost 5 bases, J lost 0 bases, and 9 bases stayed unmatched. Germline assignment: CDR1 KGHSH and CDR2 LQKENI. The CDR3 runs to 16 residues. The CDR3 region has the DNA TGTGCCAGCTCATCGACAGGGTCTCCCTTGAACACTGAAGCTTTCTTT. Translation gives CASSSTGSPLNTEAFF.

CDR3 coding DNA: TGTGCCAGCAGTCCGGACAGGGGCGACTATGGCTACACCTTC. Translation gives CASSPDRGDYGYTF. The gene calls are TRBV2 and TRBJ1-2; 9 bases fit TRBD1. V lost 5 bases to trimming and J lost 3 bases; unmatched junction nucleotides: 4. CDR1 and CDR2 from the germline V gene are SNHLY and FYNNEI. This CDR3 contains 14 residues.

The chain joins TRBV6-2 or TRBV6-3 to TRBJ1-5, with TRBD1 as a possible D gene (5 bases). Trimming cost V 6 bases and J 11 bases, with 14 bases left between them. Germline V gene sequence: CDR1 MNHEY, CDR2 SVGEGT. The CDR3 is 12 amino acids. Here the CDR3 DNA reads TGTGCCAGCAGCACAGGCCCCAGTGCCCAGCATTTT. Amino acid sequence: CASSTGPSAQHF.

This chain connects TRBV7-2 to TRBJ1-5; D might be TRBD1 (5 bases). CDR1 and CDR2 from the germline V gene are SGHTA and FQGNSA. With 7 bases removed from V and 1 base from J, the gap between germline ends came to 17 bases. The CDR3 spans 16 residues. CDR3 residues: CASTLGPGRSNQPQHF. Here the CDR3 DNA reads TGTGCCAGCACCCTGGGGCCAGGAAGGAGCAATCAGCCCCAGCATTTT.

This sequence joins TRBV7-9 and TRBJ1-2; 9 nucleotides line up with TRBD1. CDR1 is SEHNR, CDR2 FQNEAQ, per germline (reference sequence). Trimming removed 3 bases from V and 7 bases from J; junction bases left unmatched: 9. The CDR3 consists of 15 residues. The CDR3, as DNA: TGTGCCAGCAGCTTGAGGGACAGGGATCCTGCTGGCTACACCTTC. This translates into CASSLRDRDPAGYTF.

The CDR3 is CASSTSETGDNEQFF. The CDR3 nucleotides read TGTGCCAGCAGCACCTCCGAGACAGGGGACAATGAGCAGTTCTTC. The chain links TRBV11-2 to TRBJ2-1; TRBD1 matches 8 bases. Trimming removed 5 bases from V and 5 bases from J; junction bases left unmatched: 8. The CDR3 loop spans 15 amino acids. Germline V gene sequence: CDR1 SGHAT, CDR2 FQNNGV.

The chain recombines TRBV5-4 with TRBJ2-4; D is possibly TRBD2 (7 bases). The CDR3 runs to 17 residues. Germline lookup yields CDR1 SGHNT and CDR2 YYREEE (reference sequence). V shed 2 bases and J shed 3 bases, with 18 bases lying between them. CDR3 sequence reads: CASSFGGGGRGKNIQYF. The CDR3 region has the DNA TGTGCCAGCAGCTTTGGGGGCGGGGGTCGAGGCAAAAACATTCAGTACTTC.

This chain joins TRBV6-2 or TRBV6-3 and TRBJ1-1, with D possibly being TRBD1 (5 bases). CDR1 and CDR2 from the germline V gene are MNHEY and SVGEGT. Trimming pared 0 bases from V and 3 bases from J, leaving 14 bases between. The CDR3 has 16 amino acids. CDR3 in DNA: TGTGCCAGCAGTTACTCGTGGAGGGGCAGGGACACTGAAGCTTTCTTT. Translating gives CASSYSWRGRDTEAFF.

The J gene is TRBJ2-7, the V gene TRBV29-1, with D tentatively TRBD2 (6 bases). CDR1 and CDR2 (germline): SQVTM, ANQGSEA. CDR3 length: 11 residues. With 5 bases removed from V and 4 bases from J, the gap between germline ends came to 9 bases. The CDR3 nucleotides are TGCAGCGTTACCCGGGGGTACGAGCAGTACTTC. Protein: CSVTRGYEQYF.

CDR3 nucleotides: TGCGCCAGCAGTCAAACCCCCAGGGCTAGCGGGAGCACAGATACGCAGTATTTT. This translates into CASSQTPRASGSTDTQYF. The rearrangement joins TRBV23-1 to TRBJ2-3; 8 positions match TRBD2. TRBV23-1 has ORF status, its function being uncertain. J gave up 0 bases and V 2 bases, and 10 bases lay outside the gene matches. CDR3 length: 18 amino acids.